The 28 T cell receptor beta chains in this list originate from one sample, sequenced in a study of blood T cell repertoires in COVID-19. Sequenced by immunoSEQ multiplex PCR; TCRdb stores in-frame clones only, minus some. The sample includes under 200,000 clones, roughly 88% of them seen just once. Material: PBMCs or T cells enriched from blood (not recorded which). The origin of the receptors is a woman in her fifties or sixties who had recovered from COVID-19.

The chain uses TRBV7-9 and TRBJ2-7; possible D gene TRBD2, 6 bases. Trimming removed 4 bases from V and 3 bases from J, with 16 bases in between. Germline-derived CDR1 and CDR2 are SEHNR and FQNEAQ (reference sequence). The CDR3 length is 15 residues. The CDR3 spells CASSSAGGVGYEQYF. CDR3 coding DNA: TGTGCCAGCAGCTCAGCCGGGGGAGTGGGCTACGAGCAGTACTTC.

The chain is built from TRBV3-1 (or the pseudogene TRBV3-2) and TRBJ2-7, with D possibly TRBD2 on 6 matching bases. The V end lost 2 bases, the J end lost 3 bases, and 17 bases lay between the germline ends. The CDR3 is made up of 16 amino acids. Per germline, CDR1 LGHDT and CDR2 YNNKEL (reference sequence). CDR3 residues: CASSQSFGSGIYEQYF. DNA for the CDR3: TGTGCCAGCAGCCAATCCTTCGGGAGCGGAATCTACGAGCAGTACTTC.

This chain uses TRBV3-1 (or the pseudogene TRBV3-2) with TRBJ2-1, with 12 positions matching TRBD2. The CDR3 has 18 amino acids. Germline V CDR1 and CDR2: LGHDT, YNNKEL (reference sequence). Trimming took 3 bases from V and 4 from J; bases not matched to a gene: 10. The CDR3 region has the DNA TGTGCCAGCAGCCACCGACTAGCGGGGGTGTTCTCGTACAATGAGCAGTTCTTC. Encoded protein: CASSHRLAGVFSYNEQFF.

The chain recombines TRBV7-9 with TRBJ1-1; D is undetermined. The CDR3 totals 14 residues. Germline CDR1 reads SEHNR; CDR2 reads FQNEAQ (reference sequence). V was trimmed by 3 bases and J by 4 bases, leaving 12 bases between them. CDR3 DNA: TGTGCCAGCAGCTTCGAGGGAGGTGGCACTGAAGCTTTCTTT. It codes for CASSFEGGGTEAFF.

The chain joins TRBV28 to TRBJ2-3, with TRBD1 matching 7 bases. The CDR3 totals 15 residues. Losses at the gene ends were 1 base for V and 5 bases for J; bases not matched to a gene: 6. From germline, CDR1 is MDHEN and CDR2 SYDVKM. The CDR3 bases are TGTGCCAGCAGTTTATTCCGGGACAGCGGAGATACGCAGTATTTT. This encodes CASSLFRDSGDTQYF.

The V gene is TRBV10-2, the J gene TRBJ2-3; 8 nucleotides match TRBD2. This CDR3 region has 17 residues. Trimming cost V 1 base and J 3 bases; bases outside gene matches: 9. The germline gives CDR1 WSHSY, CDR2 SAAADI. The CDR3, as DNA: TGCGCCAGCAGTGAGTTCCGCGCGCGGGGGGAAACAGATACGCAGTATTTT. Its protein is CASSEFRARGETDTQYF.

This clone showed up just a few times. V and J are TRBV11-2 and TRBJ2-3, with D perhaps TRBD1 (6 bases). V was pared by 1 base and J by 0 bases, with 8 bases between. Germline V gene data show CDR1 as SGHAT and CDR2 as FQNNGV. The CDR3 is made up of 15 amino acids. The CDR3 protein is CASSLGGGSTDTQYF. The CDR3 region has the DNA TGTGCCAGCAGCTTAGGAGGGGGAAGCACAGATACGCAGTATTTT.

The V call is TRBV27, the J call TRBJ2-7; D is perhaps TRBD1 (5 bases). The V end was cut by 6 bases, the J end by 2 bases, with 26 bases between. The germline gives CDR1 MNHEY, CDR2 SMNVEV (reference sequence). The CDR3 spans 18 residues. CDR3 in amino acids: CASRSLRGDGVVTYEQYF. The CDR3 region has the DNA TGTGCCAGCAGAAGTTTAAGGGGTGATGGGGTCGTAACCTACGAGCAGTACTTC.

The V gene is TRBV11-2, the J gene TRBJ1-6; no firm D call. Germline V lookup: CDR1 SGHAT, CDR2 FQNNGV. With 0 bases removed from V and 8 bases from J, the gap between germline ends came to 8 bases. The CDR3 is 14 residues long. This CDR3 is CASSLDRSDSPLHF. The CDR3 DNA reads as TGTGCCAGCAGCTTAGACAGGTCGGATTCACCCCTCCACTTT.

CDR3 nucleotides: TGTGCCAGCAGCTCCAACACAGATACGCAGTATTTT. This translates into CASSSNTDTQYF. This chain joins TRBV7-3 and TRBJ2-3; unclear D gene. CDR1 and CDR2 (germline): SGHTA, FQGTGA. The CDR3 runs to 12 residues. The ends were cut back, 4 bases at V and 2 bases at J, with 4 bases in the middle.

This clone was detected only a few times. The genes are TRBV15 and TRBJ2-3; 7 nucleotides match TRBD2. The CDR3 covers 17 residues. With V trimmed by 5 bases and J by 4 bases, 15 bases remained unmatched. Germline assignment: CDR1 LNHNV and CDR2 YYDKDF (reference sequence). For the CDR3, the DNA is TGTGCCACCAGCGCCGGGCAACCGGGAGGAGGGGCAGATACGCAGTATTTT. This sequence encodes CATSAGQPGGGADTQYF.

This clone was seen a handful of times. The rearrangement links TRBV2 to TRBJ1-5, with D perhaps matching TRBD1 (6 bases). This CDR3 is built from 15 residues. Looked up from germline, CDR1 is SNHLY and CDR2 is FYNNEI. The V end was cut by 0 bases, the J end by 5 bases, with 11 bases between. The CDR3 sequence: CASSEAGGPYQPQHF. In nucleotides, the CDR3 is TGTGCCAGCAGTGAAGCCGGGGGGCCGTATCAGCCCCAGCATTTT.

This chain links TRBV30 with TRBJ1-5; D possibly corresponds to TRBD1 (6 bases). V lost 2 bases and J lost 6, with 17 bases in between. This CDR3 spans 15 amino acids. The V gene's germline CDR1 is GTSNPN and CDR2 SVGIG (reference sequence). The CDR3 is CAWSKRGAGFQPQHF. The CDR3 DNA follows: TGTGCCTGGAGTAAACGGGGGGCCGGTTTTCAGCCCCAGCATTTT.

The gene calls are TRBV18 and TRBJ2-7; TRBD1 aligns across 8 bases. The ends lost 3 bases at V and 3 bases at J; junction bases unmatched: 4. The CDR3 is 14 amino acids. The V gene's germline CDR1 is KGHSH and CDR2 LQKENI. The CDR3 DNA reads TGTGCCAGCTCACCCCCAGGACAGGGCTACGAGCAGTACTTC. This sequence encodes CASSPPGQGYEQYF.

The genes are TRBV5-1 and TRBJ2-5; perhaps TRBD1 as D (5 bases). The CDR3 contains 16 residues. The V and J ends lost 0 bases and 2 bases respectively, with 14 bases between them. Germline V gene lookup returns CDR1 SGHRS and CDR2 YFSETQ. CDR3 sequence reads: CASSLGGAPAQETQYF. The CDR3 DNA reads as TGCGCCAGCAGCTTGGGTGGGGCCCCAGCTCAAGAGACCCAGTACTTC.

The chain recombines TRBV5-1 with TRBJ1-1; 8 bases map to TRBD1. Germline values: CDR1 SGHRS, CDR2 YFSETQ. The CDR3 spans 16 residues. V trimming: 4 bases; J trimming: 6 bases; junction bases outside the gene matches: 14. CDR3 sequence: CASSPYQVTGAPEAFF. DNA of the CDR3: TGCGCCAGCAGCCCTTATCAGGTGACAGGGGCCCCTGAAGCTTTCTTT.

CDR3 protein: CASSQETRLDTQYF. CDR3 nucleotide sequence: TGTGCCAGCAGCCAAGAAACTAGGCTCGATACGCAGTATTTT. The chain is built from TRBV14 and TRBJ2-3, with TRBD2 as a possible D gene (5 bases). Trimming removed 0 bases at V and 6 bases at J, with 10 bases between. CDR1 is SGHDN, CDR2 FVKESK, per germline. The CDR3 consists of 14 residues.

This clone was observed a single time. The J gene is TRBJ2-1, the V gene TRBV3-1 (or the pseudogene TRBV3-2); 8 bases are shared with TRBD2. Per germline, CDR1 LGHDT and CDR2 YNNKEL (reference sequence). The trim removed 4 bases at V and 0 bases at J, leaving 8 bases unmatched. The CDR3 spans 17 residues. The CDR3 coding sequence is TGTGCCAGCAGCCCCTTTTTGAGCGGGAGCTCCTACAATGAGCAGTTCTTC. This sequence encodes CASSPFLSGSSYNEQFF.

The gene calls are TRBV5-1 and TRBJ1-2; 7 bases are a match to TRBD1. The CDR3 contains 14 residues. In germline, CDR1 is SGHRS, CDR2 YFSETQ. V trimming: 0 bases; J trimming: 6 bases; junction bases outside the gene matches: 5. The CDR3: CASSLAEGANGYTF. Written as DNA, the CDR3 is TGCGCCAGCAGCTTGGCCGAGGGGGCGAATGGCTACACCTTC. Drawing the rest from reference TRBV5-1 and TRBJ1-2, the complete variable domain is KAGVTQTPRYLIKTRGQQVTLSCSPISGHRSVSWYQQTPGQGLQFLFEYFSETQRNKGNFPGRFSGRQFSNSRSEMNVSTLELGDSALYLCASSLAEGANGYTFGSGTRLTVV.

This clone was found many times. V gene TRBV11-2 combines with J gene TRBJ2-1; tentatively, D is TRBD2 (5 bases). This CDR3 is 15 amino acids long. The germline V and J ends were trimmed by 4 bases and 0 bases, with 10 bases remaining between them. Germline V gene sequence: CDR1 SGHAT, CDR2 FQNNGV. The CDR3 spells CASSYQSGSYNEQFF. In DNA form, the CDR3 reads TGTGCCAGCAGCTATCAAAGCGGCTCCTACAATGAGCAGTTCTTC.

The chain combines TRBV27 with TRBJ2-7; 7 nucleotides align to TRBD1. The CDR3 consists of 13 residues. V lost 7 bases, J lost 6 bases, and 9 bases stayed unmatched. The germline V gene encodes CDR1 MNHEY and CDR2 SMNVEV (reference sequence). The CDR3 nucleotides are TGTGCCAGCAAAGTTAGGGGGCTAGGCGAGCAGTACTTC. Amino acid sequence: CASKVRGLGEQYF.

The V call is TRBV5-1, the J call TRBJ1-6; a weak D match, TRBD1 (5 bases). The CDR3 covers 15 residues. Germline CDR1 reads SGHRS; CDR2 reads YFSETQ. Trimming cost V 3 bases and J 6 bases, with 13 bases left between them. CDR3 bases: TGCGCCAGCAGCTCGGCGACAGTCCCTAATTCACCCCTCCACTTT. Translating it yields CASSSATVPNSPLHF.

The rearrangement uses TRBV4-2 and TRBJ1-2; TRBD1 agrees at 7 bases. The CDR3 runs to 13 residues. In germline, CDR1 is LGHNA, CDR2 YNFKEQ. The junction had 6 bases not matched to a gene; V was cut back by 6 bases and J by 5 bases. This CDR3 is CASRIGTDYGYTF. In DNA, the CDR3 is TGTGCCAGCAGAATCGGGACAGATTATGGCTACACCTTC.

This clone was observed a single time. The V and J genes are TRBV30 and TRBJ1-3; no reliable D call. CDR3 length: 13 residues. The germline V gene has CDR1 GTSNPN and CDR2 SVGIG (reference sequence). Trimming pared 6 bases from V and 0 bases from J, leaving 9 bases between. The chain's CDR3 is CACDTDSGNTIYF. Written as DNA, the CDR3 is TGTGCCTGCGACACAGACTCTGGAAACACCATATATTTT.

Here the CDR3 reads CASSEGHAYEQYF. In DNA form, the CDR3 reads TGTGCCAGCAGTGAGGGACATGCCTACGAGCAGTACTTC. J is TRBJ2-7 and V is TRBV6-1, with D tentatively TRBD1 (6 bases). CDR1 is MNHNS, CDR2 SASEGT, per germline. CDR3 size: 13 residues. V was clipped by 3 bases and J by 2 bases, with 8 bases between them.

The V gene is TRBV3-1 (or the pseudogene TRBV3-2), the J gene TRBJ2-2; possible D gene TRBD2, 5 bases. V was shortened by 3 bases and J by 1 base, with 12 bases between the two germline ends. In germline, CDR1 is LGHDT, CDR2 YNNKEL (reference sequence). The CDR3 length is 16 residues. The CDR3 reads CASSQTTLENTGELFF. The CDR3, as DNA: TGTGCCAGCAGCCAGACGACACTAGAGAACACCGGGGAGCTGTTTTTT.

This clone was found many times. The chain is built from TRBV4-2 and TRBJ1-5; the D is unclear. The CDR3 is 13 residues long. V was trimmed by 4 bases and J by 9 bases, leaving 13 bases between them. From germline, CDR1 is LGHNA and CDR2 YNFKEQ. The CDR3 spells CASSLQAARPQHF. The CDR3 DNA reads TGTGCCAGCAGCCTCCAGGCCGCGCGGCCCCAGCATTTT.

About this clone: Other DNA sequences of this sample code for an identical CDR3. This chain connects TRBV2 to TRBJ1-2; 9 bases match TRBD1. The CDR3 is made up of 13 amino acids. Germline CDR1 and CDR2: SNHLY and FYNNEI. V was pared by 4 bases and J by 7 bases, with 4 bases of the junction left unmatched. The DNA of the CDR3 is TGTGCCAGCAGTGGACAGGGGGTTGGTGGCTACACCTTC. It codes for CASSGQGVGGYTF. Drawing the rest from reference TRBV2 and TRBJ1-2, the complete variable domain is EPEVTQTPSHQVTQMGQEVILRCVPISNHLYFYWYRQILGQKVEFLVSFYNNEISEKSEIFDDQFSVERPDGSNFTLKIRSTKLEDSAMYFCASSGQGVGGYTFGSGTRLTVV.